These T cell receptor beta chains were read from a single sample in a study of blood T cell repertoires in COVID-19. The protocol was immunoSEQ multiplex PCR, while the TCRdb copy is restricted to in-frame clones and leaves out a portion. The sample consists of roughly 280,000 clones, around 90% of them appearing once. Sample: peripheral blood. The receptors were gathered from a man between 45 and 60 years old with acute or convalescent COVID-19. CDR3s leave out the opening cysteine and the closing phenylalanine or tryptophan. Clone size appears in some rows only: once, few, many, or a class for an expanded clone.

TRBJ2-3	TRBV30	16	few	AWSVRTSGITRTDTQY
TRBJ2-1	TRBV14	14	-	ASSEWASGGKNEQF
TRBJ1-5	TRBV6-8	14	-	ASSTRRTGRDQPQH
TRBJ1-2	TRBV3-1/TRBV3-2	13	-	ASSQDTGTNYGYT
TRBJ2-1	TRBV27	11	-	ASSSGQFNEQF
TRBJ1-2	TRBV2	12	-	ASSRRGGGYGYT
TRBJ2-2	TRBV7-3	12	once	ASSLVFNTGELF
TRBJ1-2	TRBV5-1	13	many	ASSSYSTDNYGYT
TRBJ1-1	TRBV3-1/TRBV3-2	11	-	ASSPGQHTEAF
TRBJ1-5	TRBV12-5	12	-	ASGSLRGGTPQH
TRBJ1-2	TRBV5-5	12	-	ASSLFGGRSGYT
TRBJ1-1	TRBV7-9	13	-	ASSLIWDSNPEAF
TRBJ2-7	TRBV5-1	13	-	ASSVTGLSSYEQY
TRBJ1-1	TRBV12-5	16	-	ASGFKPRRDSVSTEAF
TRBJ1-2	TRBV7-2	12	-	ASSLGDRGYGYT
TRBJ1-1	TRBV9	11	-	ASSVGPNTEAF
TRBJ1-1	TRBV9	12	-	ASKGQGANTEAF
TRBJ2-3	TRBV2	12	-	ASSEDRGRDTQY
TRBJ2-1	TRBV27	12	once	ASSLRDFYNEQF
TRBJ1-6	TRBV4-1	13	-	ASSQFGGYNSPLH
TRBJ2-3	TRBV5-1	14	-	ASSLDGLPTTDTQY
TRBJ1-4	TRBV19	11	-	AAGGATNEKLF
TRBJ2-5	TRBV18	12	-	ASSPGLRQETQY
TRBJ2-7	TRBV5-1	12	-	ASSFTGQNYEQY
TRBJ2-1	TRBV29-1	11	-	SGGGQYYNEQF
TRBJ2-3	TRBV2	14	-	ASSAWAGAVTDTQY
TRBJ1-6	TRBV29-1	11	-	SVGLALGSPLH
TRBJ1-4	TRBV5-1	11	-	ASRPKGDEKLF
TRBJ1-1	TRBV2	11	-	ASSEGVATEAF
TRBJ1-3	TRBV18	12	once	ASSRPGAGNTIY
TRBJ2-3	TRBV5-1	13	once	ASSDLSGSTDTQY
TRBJ1-2	TRBV14	12	-	ASSQETGYYGYT
TRBJ2-1	TRBV6-5	12	-	ASSLRSGDDEQF